This T cell receptor beta chain was sequenced for a study of blood T cell repertoires in COVID-19. Whole-study context: Some COVID-19 samples were acute and others convalescent; all came from the United States, Italy and Spain.

The germline gives CDR1 SNHLY, CDR2 FYNNEI. V shed 4 bases and J shed 7 bases, with 7 bases lying between them. The CDR3 runs to 12 residues. Profiled with immunoSEQ multiplex PCR; TCRdb holds only in-frame clones, not every one. The sample lists around 320,000 clones, roughly 90% seen once, with about 4.2% in the top ten. Individuals aged about 18 to 95 years were recruited from approximately 22 US areas. The chain links TRBV2 to TRBJ1-4; D gene ambiguous. Material: PBMCs or T cells enriched from blood (not recorded which). This sequence was found in a woman aged 25 to 45 who had been exposed to COVID-19. The CDR3 reads CASSVSSEKLFF. DNA for the CDR3: TGTGCCAGCAGTGTATCTTCTGAAAAACTGTTTTTT.